This T cell receptor beta chain emerged from a study of synovial regulatory T cells in juvenile arthritis. Of note for this clone: What it binds is unknown.

CDR1 LNHDA and CDR2 SQIVND come from the germline V gene (reference sequence). CDR3 size: 15 residues. No nucleotide data were recorded. The method was immunoSEQ multiplex PCR; TCRdb's version includes in-frame clones alone and lacks a portion of them. The sample includes about 9,600 clones. Whole-study results and caveats: Synovial Tregs shared more CDR3 sequences with iaTregs than other blood Tregs.

This chain uses TRBV19 with TRBJ1-6; as DNA is missing, the TRBD1 call by TCRdb cannot be tested. This TCR came from a donor between 2 and 29 years old with juvenile idiopathic arthritis. The sequenced sample was Treg cells from blood. Subset reported: remaining (HLA-DR-negative) circulating blood Treg cells. CDR3 residues: CASSVPGQGLSPLHF.